Below are 3 T cell receptor beta chains sequenced from a single sample in a study of response to subunit inactivated influenza vaccine (dated by TCRdb to about 2018). Libraries were prepared through RT-PCR. The instrument given in TCRdb is Illumina HiSeq 2500. TCRdb handled the public reads itself, with Q25 trimming in fastp and clone calling in MiXCR, and kept productive beta chains. Rows with a matching CDR3 protein are joined into one entry that keeps the most common DNA and genes. This sample holds approximately 500,000 distinct CDR3 sequences; roughly a quarter were observed only once. Approximately 3% of the sample goes to the ten largest clones. This sample was also put to use in a study of T cells expressing NK-cell markers. Per that second paper: 5'RACE template switching, by which a universal primer site and unique molecular identifiers were added, was used to make TCR beta cDNA libraries.

The sample in question was CD4+ T cells sorted from PBMCs, obtained 11 to 12 days after vaccination. The receptors originated from a man aged 50-60 years who received an inactivated influenza vaccine. Donor details come from another sample of the same person, matched by shared clones.

This clonotype was observed a few times. This chain connects TRBV6-5 to TRBJ2-1; TRBD2 aligns across 10 bases. This CDR3 is built from 18 residues. Germline lookup yields CDR1 MNHEY and CDR2 SVGAGI. The V and J ends lost 2 bases and 1 base, in that order; junction bases with no gene match: 8. The CDR3 here is CASSYTVTSGLSYNEQFF. CDR3 nucleotides: TGTGCCAGCAGTTACACCGTGACTAGCGGGCTTTCCTACAATGAGCAGTTCTTC.

In its sample, this clonotype was seen a few times. This chain joins TRBV11-2 and TRBJ2-2; D remains ambiguous. The CDR3 has 16 residues. CDR1 is SGHAT, CDR2 FQNNGV, per germline. V was cut by 3 bases and J by 0 bases, with 11 bases left in between. The CDR3 sequence is CASSFLLGSNTGELFF. The CDR3 DNA reads TGTGCCAGCAGCTTCTTGCTTGGTTCGAACACCGGGGAGCTGTTTTTT.

On this clonotype itself: One end of the junction fails to match germline, which may point to a read error. CDR3 loop: CAISFVSGVGETQYF. Here the CDR3 DNA reads TGTGCCATCAGCTTCGTTTCAGGGGTGGGAGAGACCCAGTACTTC. The chain joins TRBV11-2 to TRBJ2-5; D is possibly TRBD1 (6 bases). From germline, CDR1 is SGHAT and CDR2 FQNNGV. The CDR3 is 15 residues long.